This entry features one T cell receptor beta chain sequence. Within the sample, other DNA sequences also encode this same CDR3. The CDR3 has 14 residues. The V end was cut by 5 bases, the J end by 0 bases, with 9 bases between. The V gene's germline CDR1 is KGHSH and CDR2 LQKENI. Assays were performed on 95,000 to 100,000 TCR templates per sample. TCRdb's copy holds only in-frame clones and misses some; the assay was immunoSEQ multiplex PCR. The sample records 95,000 to 100,000 clones, over 90% being singletons. These data come from a study of siplizumab effects on memory and regulatory T cells. The receptor was isolated from a human donor in good health. This rearrangement joins TRBV18 to TRBJ2-3; D is possibly TRBD1 (6 bases). Sample: non-Treg CD4+ T cells sorted from blood. CDR3 nucleotide sequence: TGTGCCAGCTCATGGGGGCAAAGCACAGATACGCAGTATTTT. Translation gives CASSWGQSTDTQYF.